At least ten counts were recorded for the clone carrying this TCR beta chain. The TCR beta CDR3 regions underwent amplification using RNA transcripts as the source. When the TCR CDR3 underwent first-round RT-PCR, the HTBI primer set was used. TCRdb reanalysed the multiplex PCR reads using MiXCR and keeps one entry per CDR3 protein. The table has about 840,000 distinct CDR3 sequences, 35% to 40% seen once. Disease duration under 2 months; hyperthyroidism patients were aged 18 to 65. Pregnant or lactating patients were excluded, as were those with uncontrolled infection or other autoimmune disease. Diagnostic assessment was based on clinical symptoms, serum thyroxine and TRAb, thyroid ultrasound and orbital computed tomography. This entry is derived from a study of T cells in Graves' hyperthyroidism and ophthalmopathy. After removal of 7 bases from V and 3 bases from J, the junction contained 12 bases not matched to a gene. CDR3 length equals 14 residues. Germline lookup yields CDR1 SQVTM and CDR2 ANQGSEA.

This sequence was found in a man between 18 and 35 years old with Graves' hyperthyroidism. The specimen was blood. This rearrangement joins TRBV29-1 to TRBJ2-7, with 7 bases that match TRBD1. Here the CDR3 reads CSAGGTEIFYEQYF. The CDR3 bases are TGCAGCGCTGGTGGGACAGAGATCTTCTACGAGCAGTACTTC.